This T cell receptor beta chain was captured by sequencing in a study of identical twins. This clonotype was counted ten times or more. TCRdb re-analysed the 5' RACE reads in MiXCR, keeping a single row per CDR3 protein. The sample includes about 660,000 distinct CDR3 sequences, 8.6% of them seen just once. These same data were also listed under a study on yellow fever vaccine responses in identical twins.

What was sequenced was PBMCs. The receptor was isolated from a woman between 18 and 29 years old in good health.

CDR3 sequence reads: CASSQGQSYYGYTF. CDR3 DNA: TGTGCCAGCAGCCAAGGACAGAGTTACTATGGCTACACCTTC. V usage is TRBV12-3 or TRBV12-4 and J usage is TRBJ1-2; TRBD1 might be the D (6 bases). The CDR3 consists of 14 residues. V lost 6 bases and J 3 bases, leaving 14 bases between the germline ends.